Below are 27 T cell receptor beta chains sequenced from a single sample in a study of blood T cell repertoires in COVID-19. Assay: immunoSEQ multiplex PCR; the TCRdb copy retains only in-frame clones and omits some. This sample has 150,000 to 200,000 clones, with around 77% found just once. Source material: peripheral blood. The receptor set was obtained from a man in his sixties or seventies with acute or convalescent COVID-19.

This chain connects TRBV21-1 to TRBJ1-1; the table calls TRBD1, which could not be checked here. TRBV21-1 is tagged as a pseudogene. The CDR3 loop spans 12 amino acids. CDR3 bases: TGTGCCAGCAAAGTAGGGGGCACTGAAGCTTTCTTT. Translated: CASKVGGTEAFF.

J is TRBJ2-5 and V is TRBV27, with 11 bases matching TRBD2. The junction had 18 bases not matched to a gene; V was cut back by 8 bases and J by 7 bases. The CDR3 extends over 17 amino acids. Germline V gives CDR1 MNHEY, CDR2 SMNVEV (reference sequence). For the CDR3, the DNA is TGTGCCAGCTCACGAGGAACTAGCGGGGGTCAAAAGGGGACCCAGTACTTC. It is translated as CASSRGTSGGQKGTQYF.

The chain recombines TRBV28 with TRBJ2-1; 8 bases are a match to TRBD1. Germline CDR1 MDHEN, CDR2 SYDVKM. The V and J ends lost 6 bases and 1 base, in that order; junction bases with no gene match: 8. The CDR3 length is 16 residues. The CDR3 DNA is TGTGCCAGCAGATCTTACGGGACAGGTTCCTACAATGAGCAGTTCTTC. This codes for CASRSYGTGSYNEQFF. The full variable domain, in which reference TRBV28 and TRBJ2-1 provide the parts outside the CDR3, is DVKVTQSSRYLVKRTGEKVFLECVQDMDHENMFWYRQDPGLGLRLIYFSYDVKMKEKGDIPEGYSVSREKKERFSLILESASTNQTSMYLCASRSYGTGSYNEQFFGPGTRLTVL.

This chain uses TRBV7-9 with TRBJ2-7; D gene unclear. The CDR3 consists of 14 residues. CDR1 and CDR2 (germline): SEHNR, FQNEAQ (reference sequence). V lost 1 base and J 6 bases, leaving 13 bases between the germline ends. CDR3: CASSLGSFRFEQYF. CDR3 DNA: TGTGCCAGCAGCTTAGGGTCTTTTCGGTTCGAGCAGTACTTC.

The rearrangement links TRBV19 to TRBJ1-4; 7 bases match TRBD1. The CDR3 runs 15 residues. V lost 5 bases, J lost 10 bases, and 13 bases stayed unmatched. The germline CDR1 and CDR2 sequences are LNHDA and SQIVND (reference sequence). The chain's CDR3 is CASSQRTGVRGKLFF. CDR3 bases: TGTGCCAGTAGTCAGAGAACAGGGGTTCGTGGAAAACTGTTTTTT.

V and J are TRBV6-5 and TRBJ1-5, with D possibly matching TRBD1 (6 bases). V lost 10 bases and J lost 1, with 14 bases in between. In germline, CDR1 is MNHEY, CDR2 SVGAGI. The CDR3 covers 14 residues. CDR3 sequence: CATDRGGSNQPQHF. DNA of the CDR3: TGTGCCACCGATCGCGGGGGCAGCAATCAGCCCCAGCATTTT.

V gene TRBV11-3 combines with J gene TRBJ1-1, with TRBD1 as a possible D gene (6 bases). The V gene's germline CDR1 is SGHNT and CDR2 YENEEA. This CDR3 comprises 15 residues. V lost 5 bases and J 1 base, leaving 14 bases between the germline ends. The CDR3 reads CASSQGGGRNTEAFF. The CDR3 DNA reads as TGTGCCAGCAGCCAAGGGGGGGGTCGGAACACTGAAGCTTTCTTT.

This rearrangement joins TRBV6-4 to TRBJ1-2; TRBD1 aligns across 11 bases. V shed 4 bases and J 6 bases; nucleotides not matched to a gene: 1. Germline V gene lookup returns CDR1 MRHNA and CDR2 SNTAGT. The CDR3 spans 13 residues. This CDR3 reads CASSGTGGDGYTF. Here the CDR3 DNA reads TGTGCCAGCAGTGGGACAGGGGGCGATGGCTACACCTTC.

The chain combines TRBV7-3 with TRBJ1-1, with D perhaps matching TRBD1 (6 bases). The CDR3 totals 14 residues. The V gene lost 5 bases and the J gene lost 0 bases, with 10 bases spanning the gap. Germline CDR1 reads SGHTA; CDR2 reads FQGTGA. The chain's CDR3 is CASSVQGMNTEAFF. DNA for the CDR3: TGTGCCAGCAGCGTACAGGGAATGAACACTGAAGCTTTCTTT.

This clone appeared a few times. The chain couples TRBV16 to TRBJ2-7; 7 bases map to TRBD2. The CDR3 covers 14 residues. From germline, CDR1 is KGHSY and CDR2 FQNENV. V lost 3 bases, J lost 5 bases, and 7 bases stayed unmatched. The CDR3 DNA follows: TGTGCCAGCAGCCAGAGGCGCGGGAGTGACGAGCAGTACTTC. Translating it yields CASSQRRGSDEQYF.

The rearrangement joins TRBV27 to TRBJ2-1, with D unresolved. The V gene lost 5 bases and the J gene lost 3 bases, with 14 bases spanning the gap. Germline loops: CDR1 MNHEY, CDR2 SMNVEV (reference sequence). This CDR3 comprises 15 residues. DNA for the CDR3: TGTGCCAGCAGTCACTACAAGACTTACTACAATGAGCAGTTCTTC. Translated, it gives CASSHYKTYYNEQFF.

There are a few counts of this clone. This chain connects TRBV28 to TRBJ1-6; the D is unclear. CDR3 length equals 14 residues. Germline assignment: CDR1 MDHEN and CDR2 SYDVKM. Trimming removed 2 bases from V and 7 bases from J, with 9 bases in between. CDR3 DNA sequence: TGTGCCAGCAGTTTAGAGGGTTGGAATTCACCCCTCCACTTT. Encoded protein: CASSLEGWNSPLHF.

This chain connects TRBV19 to TRBJ1-4, with D perhaps matching TRBD1 (5 bases). Deletions cut 3 bases from V and 4 bases from J, with 12 bases between. Per the germline V gene, CDR1 is LNHDA and CDR2 is SQIVND (reference sequence). This CDR3 spans 15 amino acids. CDR3 nucleotides: TGTGCCAGTAGTATCCAGGGTACCCATAATGAAAAACTGTTTTTT. Residues: CASSIQGTHNEKLFF.

The V gene is TRBV27, the J gene TRBJ1-1; 8 bases align to TRBD1. With 6 bases clipped from V and 6 bases from J, the junction kept 6 bases outside the gene matches. Germline CDR1 is MNHEY and CDR2 is SMNVEV (reference sequence). CDR3 length: 13 residues. Here the CDR3 reads CASRGSGGAEAFF. Here the CDR3 DNA reads TGTGCCAGCAGGGGGTCAGGGGGCGCTGAAGCTTTCTTT.

The chain uses TRBV11-2 and TRBJ2-5; a weak D match, TRBD2 (6 bases). This CDR3 is 11 amino acids long. The germline CDR1 and CDR2 sequences are SGHAT and FQNNGV. V was cut by 4 bases and J by 7 bases, with 7 bases left in between. The CDR3 DNA follows: TGTGCCAGCAGCTCCGGGGGGACCCAGTACTTC. This sequence encodes CASSSGGTQYF.

Only a few counts were recorded for this clone. V and J are TRBV6-1 and TRBJ2-7; 12 bases are shared with TRBD1. CDR1 is MNHNS, CDR2 SASEGT, per germline. The J segment lost 4 bases and the V segment lost 7 bases, leaving 5 bases of the junction unmatched. This CDR3 comprises 14 residues. CDR3 residues: CASTEGQGAYEQYF. The CDR3 bases are TGTGCCAGCACCGAGGGACAGGGGGCTTACGAGCAGTACTTC.

V usage is TRBV5-1 and J usage is TRBJ1-2, with D possibly being TRBD1 (5 bases). The CDR3 runs to 16 residues. Per germline, CDR1 SGHRS and CDR2 YFSETQ. V was pared by 0 bases and J by 2 bases, with 14 bases between. This CDR3 reads CASSLGFRGSNYGYTF. DNA of the CDR3: TGCGCCAGCAGCTTGGGGTTTCGGGGGTCAAACTATGGCTACACCTTC.

The V call is TRBV28, the J call TRBJ2-7; the D gene is possibly TRBD2 (5 bases). Germline CDR1 is MDHEN and CDR2 is SYDVKM. The ends were cut back, 5 bases at V and 11 bases at J, with 25 bases in the middle. There are 15 residues in the CDR3. CDR3 in amino acids: CASSRPGFSGQSEYF. CDR3 nucleotide sequence: TGTGCCAGCAGTCGTCCGGGATTTTCGGGTCAATCGGAGTACTTC.

The genes are TRBV9 and TRBJ2-1; maybe TRBD2 (5 bases). The V and J ends lost 3 bases and 7 bases respectively, with 23 bases between them. The CDR3 sequence is 17 residues long. Per the germline V gene, CDR1 is SGDLS and CDR2 is YYNGEE. In nucleotides, the CDR3 is TGTGCCAGCAGCGCCGAGCGAGGGAGACCTAACGGGAATGAGCAGTTCTTC. Residues: CASSAERGRPNGNEQFF.

The rearrangement links TRBV19 to TRBJ1-4; D is perhaps TRBD1 (5 bases). The CDR3 is made up of 11 amino acids. V gave up 10 bases and J gave up 4 bases, with 7 bases separating them. CDR1 is LNHDA and CDR2 is SQIVND in the germline V gene (reference sequence). The CDR3 coding sequence is TGTGCCACCAGGGTTAATGAAAAACTGTTTTTT. Its translation: CATRVNEKLFF.

This clone was seen a few times. This chain links TRBV30 with TRBJ1-5, with D maybe TRBD1 (5 bases). Trimming left V 0 bases short and J 5 bases short, with 14 bases between. Germline V gene sequence: CDR1 GTSNPN, CDR2 SVGIG (reference sequence). This CDR3 contains 15 residues. DNA for the CDR3: TGTGCCTGGAGTGTATTGGGCAGGGCGGATCAGCCCCAGCATTTT. Translated: CAWSVLGRADQPQHF.

The chain uses TRBV5-6 and TRBJ2-4; TRBD1 aligns across 7 bases. CDR1 and CDR2 (germline): SGHDT, YYEEEE. This CDR3 spans 14 amino acids. V shed 4 bases and J 7 bases; nucleotides not matched to a gene: 8. This CDR3 is CASSTDRQANIQYF. The CDR3 DNA is TGTGCCAGCAGCACGGACAGGCAAGCGAACATTCAGTACTTC.

V usage is TRBV18 and J usage is TRBJ2-7; TRBD1 might be the D (6 bases). With 3 bases removed from V and 0 bases from J, the gap between germline ends came to 12 bases. CDR3 length: 15 residues. Per the germline V gene, CDR1 is KGHSH and CDR2 is LQKENI. CDR3 DNA: TGTGCCAGCTCACCGGAAACGGGACACTCCTACGAGCAGTACTTC. This sequence encodes CASSPETGHSYEQYF.

V gene TRBV24-1 combines with J gene TRBJ2-3; TRBD2 matches at 8 bases. V gave up 5 bases and J gave up 2 bases; unmatched junction bases: 5. There are 15 residues in the CDR3. CDR1 and CDR2 from the germline V gene are KGHDR and SFDVKD. The CDR3 spells CATSVASGFTDTQYF. The CDR3 DNA sequence: TGTGCCACCAGTGTGGCTAGCGGGTTCACAGATACGCAGTATTTT.

This clone was found once. The chain carries TRBV24-1 and TRBJ2-5; D possibly corresponds to TRBD2 (6 bases). CDR3 length equals 13 residues. Germline values: CDR1 KGHDR, CDR2 SFDVKD. Between the trimmed V and J ends, which lost 4 bases and 4 bases, there was a span of 9 bases. The CDR3 bases are TGTGCCACCAGTGACGCGGGGAGAGAGACCCAGTACTTC. This encodes CATSDAGRETQYF.

This chain connects TRBV19 to TRBJ1-2; 7 nucleotides line up with TRBD1. Germline CDR1 reads LNHDA; CDR2 reads SQIVND (reference sequence). CDR3 length: 15 residues. The V segment lost 4 bases and the J segment 7 bases; nucleotides outside the gene matches: 12. The CDR3 spells CASSTTPTGRSGYTF. The CDR3, as DNA: TGTGCCAGTAGTACAACCCCGACAGGGCGCAGTGGCTACACCTTC.

The chain links TRBV2 to TRBJ1-2; D perhaps matches TRBD1 (6 bases). Germline CDR1 SNHLY, CDR2 FYNNEI. The CDR3 runs 16 residues. V was pared by 7 bases and J by 1 base, with 19 bases between. Here the CDR3 DNA reads TGTGCCAGCACCCGGACGGGACACAGAGATAACTATGGCTACACCTTC. Amino acids: CASTRTGHRDNYGYTF.